A selection of T cell receptor beta chains follows, all from one sample in a study of cytomegalovirus exposure and HLA in healthy donors. Clones were sequenced by immunoSEQ multiplex PCR, and TCRdb holds only the in-frame ones, with some missing. The profile shows some 30,000 clones, 35% to 55% of them singletons. The source material was PBMCs. These receptors all come from a woman aged 45-60 years in good health and CMV-seronegative. Both conserved end residues are part of each CDR3. Fields, in order: D gene, J gene, V gene, clone size, CDR3 protein, CDR3 DNA. A D gene is named only where the DNA matches it firmly. The size field is filled for only some rows; it gives once, few, many or a size class.

TRBD2 | TRBJ2-3 | TRBV10-1 | - | CASSESTAGGADTQYF | TGCGCCAGCAGTGAGTCGACAGCGGGGGGCGCAGATACGCAGTATTTT
- | TRBJ1-2 | TRBV29-1 | - | CSVSSHNYGYTF | TGCAGCGTTTCGAGCCACAACTATGGCTACACCTTC
- | TRBJ1-2 | TRBV29-1 | few | CSVDRSNNYGYTF | TGCAGCGTTGACAGGTCAAATAACTATGGCTACACCTTC
TRBD1 | TRBJ1-1 | TRBV6-6 | - | CASSYPQGENTEAFF | TGTGCCAGCAGTTACCCACAGGGGGAGAACACTGAAGCTTTCTTT
- | TRBJ2-7 | TRBV6-5 | - | CASSYFGVATYEQYF | TGTGCCAGCAGTTACTTCGGAGTAGCGACCTACGAGCAGTACTTC
- | TRBJ1-1 | TRBV28 | few | CASSPEEGYAEAFF | TGTGCCAGCAGTCCAGAGGAGGGGTACGCTGAAGCTTTCTTT
TRBD1 | TRBJ2-7 | TRBV2 | - | CASRADRHEQYF | TGTGCCAGCAGAGCGGACAGGCACGAGCAGTACTTC
- | TRBJ1-1 | TRBV7-2 | once | CASSLGHGGDTEAFF | TGTGCCAGCAGCTTAGGCCACGGGGGTGACACTGAAGCTTTCTTT
- | TRBJ2-7 | TRBV16 | - | CASSQGRGAHEQYF | TGTGCCAGCAGCCAAGGACGGGGGGCCCACGAGCAGTACTTC
TRBD2 | TRBJ2-3 | TRBV10-1 | - | CASKAGDTDTQYF | TGCGCCAGCAAGGCGGGGGACACAGATACGCAGTATTTT
- | TRBJ2-7 | TRBV6-5 | - | CASSPLDSYEQYF | TGTGCCAGCAGCCCCCTGGACAGCTACGAGCAGTACTTC
- | TRBJ2-3 | TRBV2 | - | CASLGLHGTDTQYF | TGTGCCAGCCTGGGACTCCATGGCACAGATACGCAGTATTTT
- | TRBJ2-3 | TRBV7-8 | few | CVSGTDTQYF | TGTGTCTCAGGCACAGATACGCAGTATTTT
- | TRBJ2-2 | TRBV6-5 | - | CATTRGITGELFF | TGTGCCACCACCAGGGGAATCACCGGGGAGCTGTTTTTT
- | TRBJ2-7 | TRBV7-6 | - | CASSLVPGAGDEQYF | TGTGCCAGCAGCTTAGTACCTGGGGCTGGAGACGAGCAGTACTTC
- | TRBJ2-5 | TRBV28 | - | CASSLDQGPQETQYF | TGTGCCAGCAGCCTCGACCAGGGTCCCCAAGAGACCCAGTACTTC
TRBD1 | TRBJ2-1 | TRBV12-5 | few | CASGLGGQVEDRGELF | TGTGCTAGTGGTTTGGGGGGACAGGTCGAAGATAGGGGGGAGCTCTTC
TRBD1 | TRBJ1-2 | TRBV14 | few | CASRRQGRDGYTF | TGTGCCAGCAGGCGACAGGGGAGGGATGGCTACACCTTC
- | TRBJ1-2 | TRBV20-1 | - | CSAQSTHGYTF | TGCAGTGCTCAAAGCACCCATGGCTACACCTTC
TRBD2 | TRBJ2-7 | TRBV7-8 | - | CASSPPGLYEQYF | TGTGCCAGCAGCCCTCCGGGACTATACGAGCAGTACTTC
TRBD2 | TRBJ2-2 | TRBV15 | few | CATSRDPGLAVENTGELFF | TGTGCCACCAGCAGAGACCCGGGACTAGCGGTGGAGAACACCGGGGAGCTGTTTTTT
- | TRBJ2-3 | TRBV12-5 | - | CASGYTDTQYF | TGTGCTAGTGGCTACACAGATACGCAGTATTTT
- | TRBJ1-1 | TRBV5-1 | few | CASSFSGYGNTEAFF | TGCGCCAGCAGCTTTTCAGGGTATGGGAACACTGAAGCTTTCTTT
TRBD2 | TRBJ2-3 | TRBV7-8 | few | CASSSSGAGGTDTQYF | TGTGCCAGCAGCTCCAGCGGAGCGGGGGGAACAGATACGCAGTATTTT
- | TRBJ2-3 | TRBV18 | - | CASSQGSDTQYF | TGTGCCAGCTCACAGGGGTCAGATACGCAGTATTTT
TRBD1 | TRBJ2-2 | TRBV6-5 | once | CASSPGTENTGELFF | TGTGCCAGCAGTCCCGGGACAGAGAACACCGGGGAGCTGTTTTTT
- | TRBJ2-1 | TRBV7-2 | - | CASSFSGGDNEQFF | TGTGCCAGCAGCTTTAGCGGTGGGGACAATGAGCAGTTCTTC
- | TRBJ1-1 | TRBV6-1 | - | CASSEQGGREAFF | TGTGCCAGCAGTGAACAAGGGGGACGTGAAGCTTTCTTT
- | TRBJ1-4 | TRBV21-1 | few | CASSVPGHQGTNEKLFF | TGTGCCAGCAGCGTCCCGGGTCACCAAGGCACTAATGAAAAACTGTTTTTT
TRBD2 | TRBJ2-1 | TRBV7-9 | - | CASSLARGLAGGPYNEQFF | TGTGCCAGCAGCTTAGCGCGGGGACTAGCGGGAGGCCCATACAATGAGCAGTTCTTC
- | TRBJ1-1 | TRBV7-8 | once | CASSLGPGNTEAFF | TGTGCCAGCAGCTTAGGGCCGGGAAACACTGAAGCTTTCTTT
TRBD1 | TRBJ1-1 | TRBV29-1 | few | CSVDMGQGRNTEAFF | TGCAGCGTTGATATGGGACAGGGAAGAAACACTGAAGCTTTCTTT
TRBD2 | TRBJ2-7 | TRBV5-1 | - | CASSLVPSGLAGLSYEQYF | TGCGCCAGCAGCTTGGTACCCAGTGGACTAGCGGGGCTCTCCTACGAGCAGTACTTC
- | TRBJ1-1 | TRBV28 | - | CASSGLREGYTEAFF | TGTGCCAGCAGTGGACTCAGGGAGGGTTACACTGAAGCTTTCTTT
- | TRBJ2-7 | TRBV11-2 | - | CASSLGRGEQYF | TGTGCCAGCAGCTTAGGAAGAGGCGAGCAGTACTTC
TRBD1 | TRBJ2-1 | TRBV27 | few | CASSSWDRVSYNEQFF | TGTGCCAGCAGTTCCTGGGACAGAGTTTCCTACAATGAGCAGTTCTTC
- | TRBJ1-2 | TRBV6-5 | - | CASSYSRTSGYGYTF | TGTGCCAGCAGTTACTCGAGGACATCGGGCTATGGCTACACCTTC
TRBD1 | TRBJ2-3 | TRBV7-8 | - | CASSLVTGVSTDTQYF | TGTGCCAGCAGCTTAGTCACAGGGGTGAGCACAGATACGCAGTATTTT
- | TRBJ1-4 | TRBV28 | - | CTSSPRTTTNEKLFF | TGTACCAGCAGTCCGCGGACAACAACTAATGAAAAACTGTTTTTT
- | TRBJ2-2 | TRBV11-2 | few | CASRPNKGHTGELFF | TGTGCCAGCAGACCGAACAAGGGGCACACCGGGGAGCTGTTTTTT
- | TRBJ2-7 | TRBV6-1 | - | CASSVRTVFYERYF | TGTGCCAGCAGTGTCAGGACTGTCTTTTACGAGCGGTACTTC
- | TRBJ2-7 | TRBV19 | - | CATRSGASYEQYF | TGTGCCACCCGTTCCGGTGCCTCCTACGAGCAGTACTTC
- | TRBJ2-7 | TRBV4-1 | - | CASSQDGGGGLVYEQYF | TGCGCCAGCAGCCAAGATGGGGGCGGGGGTCTAGTCTACGAGCAGTACTTC
TRBD2 | TRBJ2-3 | TRBV27 | few | CASRGLAGSTDTQYF | TGTGCCAGCAGAGGGCTAGCGGGGAGCACAGATACGCAGTATTTT
- | TRBJ2-7 | TRBV29-1 | - | CSGSTASYEQYF | TGCAGCGGTTCCACCGCGAGCTACGAGCAGTACTTC
TRBD2 | TRBJ2-2 | TRBV27 | - | CASRTSGERGTEELFF | TGTGCCAGCCGGACTAGCGGGGAGCGGGGCACCGAGGAGCTGTTTTTT
TRBD2 | TRBJ2-7 | TRBV5-4 | - | CASSLGWLAGTYEQYF | TGTGCCAGCAGCTTAGGGTGGCTAGCGGGTACCTACGAGCAGTACTTC
- | TRBJ1-2 | TRBV29-1 | - | CSEARQSNYGYTF | TGCAGCGAGGCACGACAGAGTAACTATGGCTACACCTTC
- | TRBJ2-5 | TRBV7-2 | - | CASSLGPVGVQETQYF | TGTGCCAGCAGCTTAGGACCCGTCGGGGTACAGGAGACCCAGTACTTC
TRBD2 | TRBJ2-3 | TRBV6-1 | - | CASSEGGGITDTQYF | TGTGCCAGCAGTGAGGGGGGGGGAATCACAGATACGCAGTATTTT
TRBD1 | TRBJ1-2 | TRBV10-2 | few | CASSESGQGYGYTF | TGCGCCAGCAGTGAATCGGGACAGGGTTATGGCTACACCTTC
- | TRBJ2-5 | TRBV6-6 | few | CASSYSGGSGETQYF | TGTGCCAGCAGTTACTCGGGGGGTAGCGGCGAGACCCAGTACTTC
- | TRBJ1-2 | TRBV7-9 | - | CASNLDSNYGYTF | TGTGCCAGCAACCTGGACAGTAACTATGGCTACACCTTC
TRBD2 | TRBJ2-5 | TRBV6-1 | few | CAGGLAGETQYF | TGTGCCGGCGGACTAGCTGGGGAGACCCAGTACTTC
TRBD2 | TRBJ2-1 | TRBV7-2 | - | CASSLGGAGVDKGQFF | TGTGCCAGCAGCTTAGGGGGAGCGGGAGTGGACAAAGGGCAGTTCTTC
- | TRBJ2-2 | TRBV5-1 | - | CASSRMGLFNTGELFF | TGCGCCAGCAGCCGAATGGGACTTTTTAACACCGGGGAGCTGTTTTTT
- | TRBJ1-2 | TRBV28 | - | CASSLGSGNYGYTF | TGTGCCAGCAGTTTAGGATCGGGGAACTATGGCTACACCTTC
- | TRBJ1-4 | TRBV28 | few | CATWTPATNEKLFF | TGTGCCACGTGGACACCCGCAACTAATGAAAAACTGTTTTTT